This T cell receptor beta chain was observed in a study of blood T cell repertoires in COVID-19. Across the study: The samples span acute and convalescent COVID-19 from the United States, Italy and Spain. Sources were T cells, B-cell-depleted T cells, or PBMCs; the material itself was cDNA or gDNA.

The sample holds a few counts of this clone. Germline V gene lookup returns CDR1 KGHSH and CDR2 LQKENI. This CDR3 has 14 amino acids. V lost 1 base and J 3 bases, leaving 6 bases between the germline ends. In the study's own analysis: Amplification of reference gene primers was used by the study to estimate nucleated cell counts. Method: immunoSEQ multiplex PCR; TCRdb's copy keeps in-frame clones and lacks some. That table gives V, J and clone size, and the DNA gave D and trimming. The table lists 80,000 to 95,000 clones, 70% to 85% of them singletons, with around 4.2% in the top ten. The chain joins TRBV18 to TRBJ2-2; D is ambiguous. The receptor comes from a woman in her fifties or sixties with acute or convalescent COVID-19. Sequences were obtained from peripheral blood. CDR3: CASSPRQDTGELFF. Here the CDR3 DNA reads TGTGCCAGCTCACCACGCCAGGACACCGGGGAGCTGTTTTTT.